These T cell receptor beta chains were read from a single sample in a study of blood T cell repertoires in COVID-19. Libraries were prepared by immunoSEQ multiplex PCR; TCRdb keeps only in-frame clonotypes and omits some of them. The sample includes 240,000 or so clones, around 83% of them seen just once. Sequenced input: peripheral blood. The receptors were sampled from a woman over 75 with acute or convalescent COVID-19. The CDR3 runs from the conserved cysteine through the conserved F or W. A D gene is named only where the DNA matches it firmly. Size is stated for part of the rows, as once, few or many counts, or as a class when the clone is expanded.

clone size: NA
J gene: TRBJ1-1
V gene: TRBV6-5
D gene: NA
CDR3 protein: CASSLRQVNTEAFF
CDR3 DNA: TGTGCCAGCAGTTTGAGGCAAGTGAACACTGAAGCTTTCTTT

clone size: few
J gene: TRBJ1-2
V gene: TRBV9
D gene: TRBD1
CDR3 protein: CASSEGAGGYTF
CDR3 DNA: TGTGCCAGCAGCGAGGGGGCTGGTGGCTACACCTTC

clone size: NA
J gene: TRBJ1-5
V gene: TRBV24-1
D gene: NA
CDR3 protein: CATSRDTTNQPQHF
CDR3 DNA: TGTGCCACCAGTAGGGACACTACCAATCAGCCCCAGCATTTT

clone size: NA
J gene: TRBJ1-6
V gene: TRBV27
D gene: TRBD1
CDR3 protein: CASWLGTANSPLHF
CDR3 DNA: TGTGCCAGCTGGCTCGGGACAGCCAATTCACCCCTCCACTTT

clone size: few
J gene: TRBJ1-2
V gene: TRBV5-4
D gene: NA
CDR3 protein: CASSPPGSNYGYTF
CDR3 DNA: TGTGCCAGCAGCCCGCCGGGAAGTAACTATGGCTACACCTTC

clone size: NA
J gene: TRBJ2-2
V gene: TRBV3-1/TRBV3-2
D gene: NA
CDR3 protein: CASSQGGGFGELFF
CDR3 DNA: TGTGCCAGCAGCCAAGGCGGAGGGTTCGGGGAGCTGTTTTTT

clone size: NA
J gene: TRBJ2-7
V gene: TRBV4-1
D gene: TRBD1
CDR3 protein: CASSQEFKWQGAYEQYF
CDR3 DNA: TGCGCCAGCAGCCAAGAATTCAAGTGGCAGGGGGCGTACGAGCAGTACTTC

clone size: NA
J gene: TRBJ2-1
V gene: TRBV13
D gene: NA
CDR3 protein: CASSSKMGGYHSYNEQFF
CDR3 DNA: TGTGCCAGCAGCTCTAAAATGGGGGGTTACCACTCCTACAATGAGCAGTTCTTC

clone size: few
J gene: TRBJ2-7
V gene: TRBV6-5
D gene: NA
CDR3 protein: CASSYSHSAYEQYF
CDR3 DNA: TGTGCCAGCAGTTACTCGCACTCTGCCTACGAGCAGTACTTC

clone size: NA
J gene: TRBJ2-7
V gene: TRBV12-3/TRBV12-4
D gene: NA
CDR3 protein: CASSLGSGTIQYF
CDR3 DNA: TGTGCCAGCAGTTTAGGATCAGGGACAATTCAGTACTTC

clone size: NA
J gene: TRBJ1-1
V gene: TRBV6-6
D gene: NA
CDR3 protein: CASSYPHRNTEAFF
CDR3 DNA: TGTGCCAGCAGTTACCCTCACAGAAACACTGAAGCTTTCTTT

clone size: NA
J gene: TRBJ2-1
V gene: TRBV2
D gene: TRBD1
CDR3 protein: CASRGGTGGLKTYNEQFF
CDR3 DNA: TGTGCCAGCAGAGGGGGGACAGGGGGACTTAAAACCTACAATGAGCAGTTCTTC

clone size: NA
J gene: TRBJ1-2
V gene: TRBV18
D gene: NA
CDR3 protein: CASSPLPPTNYGYTF
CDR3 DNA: TGTGCCAGCTCACCACTCCCCCCAACTAACTATGGCTACACCTTC